The 17 T cell receptor beta chains below were found in one sample sequenced in a study of T cell changes during pregnancy in multiple sclerosis. TCRdb's copy holds only in-frame clones and misses some; the assay was immunoSEQ multiplex PCR. The data hold 90,000 to 120,000 clones, with around 90% observed a single time. Sample: peripheral blood, taken in the second trimester of pregnancy. The receptors originated from a female donor with multiple sclerosis, enrolled in a pregnancy study.

This chain joins TRBV29-1 and TRBJ1-2; D may be TRBD1 (6 bases). The CDR3 covers 11 residues. Trimming left V 4 bases short and J 8 bases short, with 11 bases between. The germline V gene has CDR1 SQVTM and CDR2 ANQGSEA. The CDR3 DNA reads TGCAGCGTTGGAAGGGGGGGAGGCTACACCTTC. Translating gives CSVGRGGGYTF.

The chain recombines TRBV5-4 with TRBJ1-2; no definite D call. V was clipped by 0 bases and J by 1 base, with 10 bases between them. This CDR3 spans 15 amino acids. CDR1 SGHNT and CDR2 YYREEE come from the germline V gene (reference sequence). The CDR3, as DNA: TGTGCCAGCAGCTTGGCTCTGGGCGATAACTATGGCTACACCTTC. Encoded protein: CASSLALGDNYGYTF.

This sequence joins TRBV2 and TRBJ2-7; tentative D call: TRBD2 (5 bases). Germline lookup yields CDR1 SNHLY and CDR2 FYNNEI. This CDR3 is built from 13 residues. V lost 11 bases to trimming and J lost 0 bases, with 14 bases between them. The CDR3 spells CAGSSQPSYEQYF. In nucleotides, the CDR3 is TGTGCCGGGAGCAGCCAGCCCTCCTACGAGCAGTACTTC.

This chain links TRBV30 with TRBJ2-1; 11 positions match TRBD2. Looked up from germline, CDR1 is GTSNPN and CDR2 is SVGIG (reference sequence). This CDR3 is 15 amino acids long. J gave up 8 bases and V 0 bases, and 6 bases lay outside the gene matches. The CDR3 loop is CAWSVGLAGGHEQFF. The CDR3 region has the DNA TGTGCCTGGAGTGTAGGGCTAGCGGGGGGACATGAGCAGTTCTTC.

V and J are TRBV13 and TRBJ2-7; 9 bases match TRBD1. The germline V gene encodes CDR1 PRHDT and CDR2 FYEKMQ (reference sequence). Trimming cost V 4 bases and J 6 bases; bases outside gene matches: 4. The CDR3 is 13 residues long. In DNA, the CDR3 is TGTGCCAGCAGCTCGAGGGACAGGGTCGAGCAGTACTTC. Translation gives CASSSRDRVEQYF.

V gene TRBV10-3 combines with J gene TRBJ1-1; D unclear. This CDR3 spans 18 amino acids. Germline V gene lookup returns CDR1 ENHRY and CDR2 SYGVKD. With 5 bases removed from V and 4 bases from J, the gap between germline ends came to 26 bases. The CDR3 DNA follows: TGTGCCATCAGTTCAAACCTGAGACCGGGAAGTTTGGGCACTGAAGCTTTCTTT. Translation: CAISSNLRPGSLGTEAFF.

The chain is built from TRBV2 and TRBJ2-4, with a possible D match to TRBD2 (6 bases). V shed 7 bases and J shed 5 bases, with 12 bases lying between them. Germline CDR1 and CDR2: SNHLY and FYNNEI. The CDR3 has 13 amino acids. The CDR3 is CASMAGWENIQYF. The CDR3 DNA follows: TGTGCCAGCATGGCGGGGTGGGAAAACATTCAGTACTTC.

This sequence joins TRBV6-1 and TRBJ2-7, with a weak D call TRBD2 (6 bases). The germline gives CDR1 MNHNS, CDR2 SASEGT. V lost 2 bases to trimming and J lost 1 base, with 9 bases between them. The CDR3 loop spans 14 amino acids. Here the CDR3 reads CASSEPGTSYEQYF. CDR3 bases: TGTGCCAGCAGTGAACCCGGGACTTCCTACGAGCAGTACTTC.

The rearrangement links TRBV6-1 to TRBJ1-2; D is perhaps TRBD1 (5 bases). This CDR3 contains 14 residues. CDR1 and CDR2 from the germline V gene are MNHNS and SASEGT. V was pared by 1 base and J by 7 bases, with 13 bases between. The CDR3 loop is CASSEVGREGGYTF. The CDR3 DNA follows: TGTGCCAGCAGTGAAGTCGGCAGGGAAGGTGGCTACACCTTC.

The J gene is TRBJ1-4, the V gene TRBV13; tentatively, D is TRBD1 (5 bases). The V gene's germline CDR1 is PRHDT and CDR2 FYEKMQ (reference sequence). V shed 3 bases and J shed 5 bases, with 16 bases lying between them. This CDR3 is 16 amino acids long. The CDR3 loop is CASSFSGNQRNEKLFF. In DNA form, the CDR3 reads TGTGCCAGCAGCTTCTCAGGGAATCAACGGAATGAAAAACTGTTTTTT.

The rearrangement links TRBV20-1 to TRBJ2-1; D gene unclear. This CDR3 is built from 11 residues. V gave up 8 bases and J gave up 12 bases, with 17 bases separating them. Looked up from germline, CDR1 is DFQATT and CDR2 is SNEGSKA (reference sequence). The DNA for the CDR3 is TGCAGTCAAATGACGGCCTCGGGGCAGTTCTTC. Protein product: CSQMTASGQFF.

V is TRBV6-5 and J is TRBJ2-1, with 14 bases lining up with TRBD2. CDR3 length: 13 amino acids. Germline trimming cut 7 bases from V and 12 bases from J; bases unmatched to any gene: 5. CDR1 and CDR2 (germline): MNHEY, SVGAGI. The CDR3 DNA follows: TGTGCCAGCAAGACTAGCGGGGGGGTAGTGCAGTTCTTC. Translating it yields CASKTSGGVVQFF.

The chain links TRBV7-8 to TRBJ2-5; 11 nucleotides line up with TRBD2. Germline loops: CDR1 SGHVS, CDR2 FQNEAQ. With V trimmed by 5 bases and J by 2 bases, 13 bases remained unmatched. CDR3 size: 18 residues. The chain's CDR3 is CASSIRLAGPTVQETQYF. The CDR3 DNA follows: TGTGCCAGCAGCATCAGACTAGCGGGGCCCACAGTACAAGAGACCCAGTACTTC.

This rearrangement joins TRBV4-1 to TRBJ1-1; possible D gene TRBD1, 5 bases. This CDR3 spans 14 amino acids. With 11 bases removed from V and 0 bases from J, the gap between germline ends came to 16 bases. Germline V gene sequence: CDR1 MGHRA, CDR2 YSYEKL. The CDR3 nucleotides read TGCGCCGCTAGGGACTCGCCGCTGAACACTGAAGCTTTCTTT. Residues: CAARDSPLNTEAFF.

The CDR3 sequence: CASSDNRANEQFF. CDR3 coding DNA: TGTGCCAGCAGTGATAATAGAGCCAATGAGCAGTTCTTC. This sequence joins TRBV2 and TRBJ2-1, with D uncertain. Germline V gene sequence: CDR1 SNHLY, CDR2 FYNNEI. The CDR3 spans 13 residues. V shed 3 bases and J shed 6 bases, with 9 bases lying between them.

The V gene is TRBV30, the J gene TRBJ2-5, with TRBD2 matching over 7 bases. The CDR3 has 13 amino acids. The V gene's germline CDR1 is GTSNPN and CDR2 SVGIG (reference sequence). The junction had 6 bases not matched to a gene; V was cut back by 1 base and J by 7 bases. The CDR3, as DNA: TGTGCCTGGAGTGGTGCGGGACTAACGACCCAGTACTTC. Its translation is CAWSGAGLTTQYF.

The chain uses TRBV7-2 and TRBJ1-6, with 10 positions matching TRBD1. V was clipped by 5 bases and J by 8 bases; unmatched bases: 18. Germline V gives CDR1 SGHTA, CDR2 FQGNSA. CDR3 length: 19 residues. CDR3 residues: CASSPKDLIPGQGYSPLHF. DNA of the CDR3: TGTGCCAGCAGCCCCAAAGATTTAATTCCGGGACAGGGGTATTCACCCCTCCACTTT.